What follows describes a single T cell receptor beta chain. The antigen remains undetermined. CDR1 and CDR2 (germline): MDHEN, SYDVKM. The CDR3 spans 14 residues. Trimming removed 5 bases from V and 2 bases from J; junction bases left unmatched: 2. With 60 Vbeta and 13 Jbeta primers, the PCR was carried out. Data came from immunoSEQ multiplex PCR; TCRdb stores just in-frame clones and leaves some out. The sample contains some 150,000 clones, about 71% of which appear only once. The sample belongs to a study of cytomegalovirus exposure and HLA in healthy donors. Study observations and caveats: Whilst most TCR sequences proved rare, a subset of public TCRs occurred across many donors.

V is TRBV28 and J is TRBJ1-5, with 8 bases fitting TRBD1. This clonotype originated in a woman aged 25-40 years in good health and CMV-seronegative. The specimen sequenced was PBMCs. The CDR3 region is CASSTGGGNQPQHF. The DNA for the CDR3 is TGTGCCAGCAGTACAGGGGGTGGCAATCAGCCCCAGCATTTT.